The entry that follows covers one T cell receptor beta chain sequence. Antigen: not known. The sample originates from a study of OX40 agonist ivuxolimab in advanced cancers. Study-level information: Every 2 weeks, ivuxolimab was infused into the patients intravenously at between 0.01 and 10 mg/kg. Mean age approximately 59 years, range about 20 to 79; roughly 80% male.

Blood got drawn at baseline, again on cycle 4 day 1, and then on cycle 7 day 1. Study-wide results and limits: The specificity for antigen of the expanded peripheral T cells was not determined.

TCRdb's copy holds only in-frame clones and misses some; the assay was immunoSEQ multiplex PCR. The repertoire consists of under 65,000 clones, with around 84% occurring once and the leading ten covering around 2.1%. This CDR3 spans 15 amino acids. This sequence joins TRBV21-1 and TRBJ1-2. TRBV21-1 has pseudogene status. This material consisted of CD4+ or CD8+ T cells sorted from blood, taken in a trial of the OX40 agonist ivuxolimab. The TCR was taken from an adult with an advanced solid tumor such as melanoma, head and neck, liver or kidney cancer. Here the CDR3 DNA reads TGTGCCAGCAGTTGGGTAGGTGGCAGTATCTATGGCTACACCTTC. Protein: CASSWVGGSIYGYTF.